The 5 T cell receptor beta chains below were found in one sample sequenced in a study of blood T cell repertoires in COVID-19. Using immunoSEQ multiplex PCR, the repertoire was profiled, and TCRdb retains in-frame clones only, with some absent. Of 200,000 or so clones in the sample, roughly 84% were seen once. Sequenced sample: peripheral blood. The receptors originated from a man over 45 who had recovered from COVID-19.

The CDR3 sequence is CASSYGTGNHEQFF. Written as DNA, the CDR3 is TGTGCCAGCAGCTACGGGACAGGGAACCATGAGCAGTTCTTC. The rearrangement uses TRBV7-9 and TRBJ2-1, with 9 bases fitting TRBD1. CDR3 length: 14 residues. The V and J ends lost 4 bases and 8 bases, in that order; junction bases with no gene match: 6. Germline-derived CDR1 and CDR2 are SEHNR and FQNEAQ (reference sequence).

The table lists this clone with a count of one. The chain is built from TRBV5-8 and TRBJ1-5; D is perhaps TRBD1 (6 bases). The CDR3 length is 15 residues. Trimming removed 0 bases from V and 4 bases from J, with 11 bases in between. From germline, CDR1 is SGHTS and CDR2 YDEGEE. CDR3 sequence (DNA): TGTGCCAGCAGCTTGGATGGGACAAGAAATCAGCCCCAGCATTTT. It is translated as CASSLDGTRNQPQHF.

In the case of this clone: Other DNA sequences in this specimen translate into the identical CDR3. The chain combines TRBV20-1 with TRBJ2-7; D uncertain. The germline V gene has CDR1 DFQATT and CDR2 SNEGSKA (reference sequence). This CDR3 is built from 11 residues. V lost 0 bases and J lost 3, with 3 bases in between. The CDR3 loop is CSARDLYEQYF. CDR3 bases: TGCAGTGCTAGAGATCTCTACGAGCAGTACTTC.

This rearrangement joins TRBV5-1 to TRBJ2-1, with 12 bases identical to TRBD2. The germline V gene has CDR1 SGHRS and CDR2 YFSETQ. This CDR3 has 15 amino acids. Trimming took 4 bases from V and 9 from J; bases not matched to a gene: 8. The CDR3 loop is CASSPRLAGDSEQFF. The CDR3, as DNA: TGCGCCAGCAGCCCCCGACTAGCGGGAGACAGTGAGCAGTTCTTC.

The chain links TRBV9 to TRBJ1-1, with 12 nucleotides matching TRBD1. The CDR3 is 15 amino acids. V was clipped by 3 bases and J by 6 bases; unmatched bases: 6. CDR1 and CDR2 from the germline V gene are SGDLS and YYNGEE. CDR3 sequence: CASSALGQGAPEAFF. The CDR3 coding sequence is TGTGCCAGCAGCGCATTGGGACAGGGGGCCCCTGAAGCTTTCTTT.